A single sample is the source of the 18 T cell receptor beta chains below, sequenced in a study of OX40 agonist ivuxolimab in advanced cancers. The repertoire was sequenced with immunoSEQ multiplex PCR; TCRdb's copy has only in-frame clones and lacks some. The sample consists of around 70,000 clones, 70% to 90% of them appearing once. The input for sequencing was CD4+ or CD8+ T cells sorted from blood, taken in a trial of the OX40 agonist ivuxolimab. The receptors were gathered from an adult with an advanced solid tumor such as melanoma, head and neck, liver or kidney cancer.

The gene calls are TRBV7-9 and TRBJ1-5; D remains unclear. Trimming removed 3 bases from V and 2 bases from J, with 5 bases in between. CDR1 SEHNR and CDR2 FQNEAQ come from the germline V gene (reference sequence). CDR3 size: 13 residues. CDR3 sequence (DNA): TGTGCCAGCAGCTTGATGGGCAATCAGCCCCAGCATTTT. It translates to CASSLMGNQPQHF.

This clone has at least ten counts. This chain joins TRBV28 and TRBJ2-7, with unresolved D. V was pared by 7 bases and J by 0 bases, with 16 bases between. The CDR3 totals 15 residues. The germline gives CDR1 MDHEN, CDR2 SYDVKM. In nucleotides, the CDR3 is TGTGCCAGCACCCCTGCTGGGTTTACCTCCTACGAGCAGTACTTC. Amino acid sequence: CASTPAGFTSYEQYF. The full variable domain, rest sourced from reference TRBV28 and TRBJ2-7, is DVKVTQSSRYLVKRTGEKVFLECVQDMDHENMFWYRQDPGLGLRLIYFSYDVKMKEKGDIPEGYSVSREKKERFSLILESASTNQTSMYLCASTPAGFTSYEQYFGPGTRLTVT.

V usage is TRBV19 and J usage is TRBJ2-3; perhaps TRBD2 as D (6 bases). CDR1 and CDR2 from the germline V gene are LNHDA and SQIVND (reference sequence). The V end lost 0 bases, the J end lost 3 bases, and 10 bases lay between the germline ends. The CDR3 consists of 15 residues. CDR3 coding DNA: TGTGCCAGTAGTATAGAGGCGGGATTAACAGATACGCAGTATTTT. It specifies CASSIEAGLTDTQYF.

J is TRBJ1-5 and V is TRBV7-2; D might be TRBD1 (6 bases). The CDR3 has 14 amino acids. The V end lost 0 bases, the J end lost 4 bases, and 7 bases lay between the germline ends. Looked up from germline, CDR1 is SGHTA and CDR2 is FQGNSA. The CDR3 region is CASSLAGGNQPQHF. Written as DNA, the CDR3 is TGTGCCAGCAGCTTAGCAGGGGGGAATCAGCCCCAGCATTTT.

The V gene is TRBV7-8, the J gene TRBJ2-7; D call uncertain. The ends were cut back, 2 bases at V and 1 base at J, with 21 bases in the middle. This CDR3 has 18 residues. The germline CDR1 and CDR2 sequences are SGHVS and FQNEAQ. This CDR3 is CASSLTYSRAESSYEQYF. In DNA form, the CDR3 reads TGTGCCAGCAGCTTAACATACAGTAGGGCAGAGTCTTCCTACGAGCAGTACTTC.

The chain carries TRBV9 and TRBJ1-4, with 8 bases aligning to TRBD1. Germline V gene sequence: CDR1 SGDLS, CDR2 YYNGEE. The V and J ends lost 4 bases and 4 bases, in that order; junction bases with no gene match: 6. This CDR3 is built from 15 residues. DNA of the CDR3: TGTGCCAGCAGCAAAGGGGGACAGGATAATGAAAAACTGTTTTTT. It translates to CASSKGGQDNEKLFF.

The chain is built from TRBV28 and TRBJ2-1; 9 bases agree with TRBD2. The CDR3 consists of 17 residues. After removal of 1 base from V and 7 bases from J, the junction contained 11 bases not matched to a gene. Germline assignment: CDR1 MDHEN and CDR2 SYDVKM. DNA of the CDR3: TGTGCCAGCAGTTTATCAGATTTCGGCGGGAGGGTGAATGAGCAGTTCTTC. It yields the protein CASSLSDFGGRVNEQFF.

The CDR3 reads CASSLGFGGTEAFF. The CDR3 nucleotides are TGTGCCAGCAGTTTAGGGTTCGGGGGAACTGAAGCTTTCTTT. The gene calls are TRBV27 and TRBJ1-1; maybe TRBD1 (5 bases). The germline V and J ends were trimmed by 2 bases and 5 bases, with 12 bases remaining between them. There are 14 residues in the CDR3. Germline V CDR1 and CDR2: MNHEY, SMNVEV (reference sequence).

The gene calls are TRBV10-3 and TRBJ2-3; 7 bases match TRBD2. After removal of 5 bases from V and 5 bases from J, the junction contained 7 bases not matched to a gene. Germline V lookup: CDR1 ENHRY, CDR2 SYGVKD. The CDR3 runs 14 residues. The CDR3 DNA reads as TGTGCCATCAGTATTGGGGGAGGGTTAGATACGCAGTATTTT. Translating it yields CAISIGGGLDTQYF.

The count of this clone is one. This chain joins TRBV5-1 and TRBJ1-5; TRBD1 agrees at 11 bases. This CDR3 comprises 18 residues. Germline values: CDR1 SGHRS, CDR2 YFSETQ. Unmatched junction bases numbered 15, after V lost 4 bases and J lost 6 bases. CDR3: CASSPAGPGTGGIQPQHF. CDR3 in DNA: TGCGCCAGCAGCCCAGCAGGCCCCGGGACAGGGGGGATTCAGCCCCAGCATTTT.

This chain connects TRBV6-6 to TRBJ1-1, with 7 bases fitting TRBD1. V trimming: 7 bases; J trimming: 1 base; junction bases outside the gene matches: 6. Per the germline V gene, CDR1 is MNHNY and CDR2 is SVGAGI (reference sequence). The CDR3 loop spans 14 amino acids. This CDR3 is CASTRQGRNTEAFF. In nucleotides, the CDR3 is TGTGCCAGCACACGACAGGGAAGGAACACTGAAGCTTTCTTT.

CDR3 amino acids: CASSLSGGGVYEQYF. As DNA, the CDR3 is TGTGCCAGCAGCTTATCGGGAGGGGGCGTCTACGAGCAGTACTTC. This chain joins TRBV7-3 and TRBJ2-7, with D maybe TRBD2 (8 bases). Germline lookup yields CDR1 SGHTA and CDR2 FQGTGA. The V end was cut by 2 bases, the J end by 3 bases, with 14 bases between. The CDR3 sequence is 15 residues long. Looking up the rest from reference TRBV7-3 and TRBJ2-7 gives the full variable domain: GAGVSQTPSNKVTEKGKYVELRCDPISGHTALYWYRQSLGQGPEFLIYFQGTGAADDSGLPNDRFFAVRPEGSVSTLKIQRTERGDSAVYLCASSLSGGGVYEQYFGPGTRLTVT.

V usage is TRBV2 and J usage is TRBJ2-2; D uncertain. Trimming removed 0 bases at V and 1 base at J, with 6 bases between. The CDR3 loop spans 15 amino acids. Germline V lookup: CDR1 SNHLY, CDR2 FYNNEI. The CDR3 is CASSEAIQNTGELFF. In nucleotides, the CDR3 is TGTGCCAGCAGTGAAGCAATCCAGAACACCGGGGAGCTGTTTTTT.

The rearrangement links TRBV5-8 to TRBJ1-1; the D is unclear. Germline CDR1 and CDR2: SGHTS and YDEGEE. Trimming took 7 bases from V and 4 from J, leaving 14 bases between them. CDR3 length: 13 residues. The CDR3 DNA sequence: TGTGCCAGCTTTCGGCAGTCGGTCACTGAAGCTTTCTTT. As protein: CASFRQSVTEAFF.

This clone was seen a few times. The V call is TRBV7-9, the J call TRBJ2-2; tentative D call: TRBD1 (6 bases). V lost 6 bases, J lost 5 bases, and 10 bases lay in between. This CDR3 is 13 amino acids long. Germline CDR1 is SEHNR and CDR2 is FQNEAQ (reference sequence). In nucleotides, the CDR3 is TGTGCCAGCAGTTTCACAGGGACCGGGGAGCTGTTTTTT. Translation gives CASSFTGTGELFF.

This clone was detected only once. This chain uses TRBV30 with TRBJ1-6; no clear D gene. The CDR3 is made up of 16 amino acids. Per germline, CDR1 GTSNPN and CDR2 SVGIG (reference sequence). V lost 0 bases, J lost 1 base, and 10 bases lay in between. CDR3 in DNA: TGTGCCTGGAGTGTCCGCTCGGGATCCTATAATTCACCCCTCCACTTT. Translated, it gives CAWSVRSGSYNSPLHF.

The chain carries TRBV5-1 and TRBJ2-3; D gene unclear. The germline V gene has CDR1 SGHRS and CDR2 YFSETQ. The CDR3 spans 15 residues. Trimming removed 0 bases from V and 0 bases from J, with 8 bases in between. This chain's CDR3 is CASSLDTSSTDTQYF. The CDR3 DNA reads as TGCGCCAGCAGCTTGGACACTTCTAGCACAGATACGCAGTATTTT.

The CDR3 DNA is TGTGCCAGCAGCCAAGGAGGACCCCACGGAATGGGTGGCAATCAGCCCCAGCATTTT. Residues: CASSQGGPHGMGGNQPQHF. The chain recombines TRBV14 with TRBJ1-5, with D unresolved. The CDR3 runs to 19 residues. The V gene lost 1 base and the J gene lost 2 bases, with 21 bases spanning the gap. Germline loops: CDR1 SGHDN, CDR2 FVKESK.